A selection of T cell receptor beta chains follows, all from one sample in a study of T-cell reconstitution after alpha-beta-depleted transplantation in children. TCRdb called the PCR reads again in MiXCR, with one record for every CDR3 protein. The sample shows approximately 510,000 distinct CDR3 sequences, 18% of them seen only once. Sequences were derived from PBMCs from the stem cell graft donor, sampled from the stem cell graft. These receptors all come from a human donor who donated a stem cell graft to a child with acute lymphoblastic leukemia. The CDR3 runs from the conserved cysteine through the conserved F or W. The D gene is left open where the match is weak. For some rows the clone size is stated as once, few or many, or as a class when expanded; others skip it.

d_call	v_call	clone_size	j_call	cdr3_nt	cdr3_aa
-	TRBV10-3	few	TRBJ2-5	TGTGCCATCAGTGAGACCAGGGAAGATTACCAAGAGACCCAGTACTTC	CAISETREDYQETQYF
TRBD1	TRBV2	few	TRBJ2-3	TGTGCCAGCAGCTCGGCCGGGACAGTCGGCACAGATACGCAGTATTTT	CASSSAGTVGTDTQYF
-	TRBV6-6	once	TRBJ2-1	TGTGCCAGCAGTCTGAGCGACGGGCAGTTCTTC	CASSLSDGQFF
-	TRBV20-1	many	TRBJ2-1	TGCAGTGCTATCGGCCCCCTACCACCCTACAATGAGCAGTTCTTC	CSAIGPLPPYNEQFF
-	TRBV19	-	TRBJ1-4	TGTGCCAGTAGTATTGTGGCGTACGGGGGAAGTGAAAAACTGTTTTTT	CASSIVAYGGSEKLFF
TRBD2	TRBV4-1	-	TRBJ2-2	TGCGCCAGCAGCCAGCCGGGACTAGCGGCAAAGGAGCTGTTTTTT	CASSQPGLAAKELFF
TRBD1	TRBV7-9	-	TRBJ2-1	TGTGCCAGCAGTTTACAGGGGTATGAGCAGTTCTTC	CASSLQGYEQFF
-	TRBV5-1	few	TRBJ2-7	TGCGCCAGCAGCTTTACCCATCTAGATTTGAGGAGAAGCGGGCTTACCTACGAGCAGTACTTC	CASSFTHLDLRRSGLTYEQYF
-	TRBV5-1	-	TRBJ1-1	TGCGCCAGCAGCTTGAGGGCCCTGAGGGCTCCCCGGATCCGGGGGATGAACACTGAAGCTTTCTTT	CASSLRALRAPRIRGMNTEAFF
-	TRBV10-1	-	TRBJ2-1	TGCGCCACCAAGCCATCCGACAGCAATGAGCAGTTCTTC	CATKPSDSNEQFF
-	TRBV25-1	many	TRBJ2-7	TGTGCCAGCAGTGGTGGCGAGCAGTACTTC	CASSGGEQYF
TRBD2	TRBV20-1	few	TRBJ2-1	TGCAGTGCTCGGCCACTAGCGCCTAGCTCCTACAATGAGCAGTTCTTC	CSARPLAPSSYNEQFF
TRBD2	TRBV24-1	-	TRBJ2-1	TGTGCCACCAGTGATGGGACTAGCGGGAGTAATGAGCAGTTCTTC	CATSDGTSGSNEQFF
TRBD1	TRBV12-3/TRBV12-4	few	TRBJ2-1	TGTGCCAGCAGACGGGACAGGGGAACGGTCTTC	CASRRDRGTVF
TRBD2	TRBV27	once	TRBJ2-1	TGTGCCAGCAAGAAGCGGGACCCTTACAATGAGCAGTTCTTC	CASKKRDPYNEQFF
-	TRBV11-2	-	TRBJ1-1	TGTGCCAGCAAGGCCACCCAGATGGGGAACACTGAAGCTTTCTTT	CASKATQMGNTEAFF
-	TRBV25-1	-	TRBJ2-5	TGTGCCAGCAGTGACACGCCGACTCAAGAGACCCAGTACTTC	CASSDTPTQETQYF
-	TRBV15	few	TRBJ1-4	TGTGCCACCAGCAGATTGTCCGTAACTAATGAAAAACTGTTTTTT	CATSRLSVTNEKLFF
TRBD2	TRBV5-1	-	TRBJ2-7	TGCGCCAGCAGCTTGATGGGACTAGACGAGCAGTACTTC	CASSLMGLDEQYF
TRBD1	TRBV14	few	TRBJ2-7	TGTGCCAGCAGCCTCACACGCCCGGGACAGGGGAGAGAGCAGTACTTC	CASSLTRPGQGREQYF
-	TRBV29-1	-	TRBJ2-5	TGCAGCGTTGTTCATCCCCCGAAGACCCAGTACTTC	CSVVHPPKTQYF
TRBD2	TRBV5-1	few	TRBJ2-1	TGCGCCAGCAGCCCAGGGACTACCACCTACAATGAGCAGTTCTTC	CASSPGTTTYNEQFF
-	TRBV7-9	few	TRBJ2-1	TGTGCCAGCACCTCCGGCCTCCATGAGCAGTTCTTC	CASTSGLHEQFF
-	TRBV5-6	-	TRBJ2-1	TGTGCCAGCGGGTTAGGATACAATGAGCAGTTCTTC	CASGLGYNEQFF
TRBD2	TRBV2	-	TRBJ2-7	TGTGCCATGTTAGCAGGAGGGACTAGCGCCATACCTCGCTCCTACGAGCAGTACTTC	CAMLAGGTSAIPRSYEQYF
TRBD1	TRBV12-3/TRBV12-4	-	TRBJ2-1	TGTGCCAGCAGTCGTTGGACAGGGGCCAACAATGAGCAGTTCTTC	CASSRWTGANNEQFF
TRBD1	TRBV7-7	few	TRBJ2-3	TGTGCCAGCAGCTCACTCATGACAGGGGGTGGCACAGATACGCAGTATTTT	CASSSLMTGGGTDTQYF
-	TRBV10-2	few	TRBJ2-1	TGCGCCAGTGGAGAGGCGGATAGCTCCTACAATGAGCAGTTCTTC	CASGEADSSYNEQFF
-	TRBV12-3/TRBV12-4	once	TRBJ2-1	TGTGCCAGCACAAAAACAGGGATTTACAATGAGCAGTTCTTC	CASTKTGIYNEQFF
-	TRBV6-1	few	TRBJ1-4	TGTGCCAGCAGTGAGTCGGGGGCGGATAAGGAAAAACTGTTTTTT	CASSESGADKEKLFF
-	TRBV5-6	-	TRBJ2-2	TGTGCCAGCAACCCCCGTCGAAGGGAGCTGTTTTTT	CASNPRRRELFF
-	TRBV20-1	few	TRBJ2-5	TGCAGTGCTGATTCGGACTTGTCACAAGAGACCCAGTACTTC	CSADSDLSQETQYF